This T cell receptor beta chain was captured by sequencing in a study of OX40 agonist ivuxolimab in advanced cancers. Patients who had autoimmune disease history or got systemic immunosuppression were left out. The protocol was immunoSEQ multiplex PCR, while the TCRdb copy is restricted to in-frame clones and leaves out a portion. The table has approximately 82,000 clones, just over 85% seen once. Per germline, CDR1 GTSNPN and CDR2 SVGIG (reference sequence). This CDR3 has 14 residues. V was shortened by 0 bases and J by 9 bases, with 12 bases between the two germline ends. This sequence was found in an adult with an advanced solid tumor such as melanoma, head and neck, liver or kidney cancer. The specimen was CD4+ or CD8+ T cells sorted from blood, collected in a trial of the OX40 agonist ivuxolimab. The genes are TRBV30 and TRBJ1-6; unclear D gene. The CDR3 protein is CAWSVPRRSSPLHF. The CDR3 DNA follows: TGTGCCTGGAGTGTTCCCAGGAGGAGTTCACCCCTCCACTTT. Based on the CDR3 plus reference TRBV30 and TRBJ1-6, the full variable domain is SQTIHQWPATLVQPVGSPLSLECTVEGTSNPNLYWYRQAAGRGLQLLFYSVGIGQISSEVPQNLSASRPQDRQFILSSKKLLLSDSGFYLCAWSVPRRSSPLHFGNGTRLTVT.